This note documents a single TCR beta chain sequence. Here immunoSEQ multiplex PCR was the method, and the copy in TCRdb shows in-frame clones only, minus some. This table holds around 180,000 clones, 75% to 95% found once. This sample is part of a study of control samples from healthy donors and cancer patients. This TCR was recovered from a woman in her forties in good health. The sample consisted of blood.

CDR3 bases: TGCGCCAGCAGCGGTAGCGGGGGGCTCACAGATACGCAGTATTTT. Translating it yields CASSGSGGLTDTQYF. This sequence joins TRBV5-1 and TRBJ2-3; 10 bases fit TRBD2. After removal of 4 bases from V and 2 bases from J, the junction contained 4 bases not matched to a gene. This CDR3 region has 15 residues. Germline V CDR1 and CDR2: SGHRS, YFSETQ.